This section outlines one T cell receptor beta chain sequence together with its context. This sample was included in a study of cytomegalovirus exposure and HLA in healthy donors. 13 Jbeta primers and 60 Vbeta primers were used for the PCR. The repertoire was sequenced with immunoSEQ multiplex PCR; TCRdb's copy has only in-frame clones and lacks some. The sample lists about 130,000 clones; approximately 84% were seen once. The sequenced material came from PBMCs. This TCR came from a man aged 18 to 29 in good health and CMV-seropositive.

The CDR3 DNA follows: TGTGCCAGCGCCCTTTCCGGGGTATGGTCAGATACGCAGTATTTT. Translated: CASALSGVWSDTQYF. This chain uses TRBV19 with TRBJ2-3; the D gene is possibly TRBD2 (5 bases). The CDR3 is made up of 15 amino acids. V shed 9 bases and J shed 4 bases, with 20 bases lying between them. CDR1 and CDR2 from the germline V gene are LNHDA and SQIVND (reference sequence).